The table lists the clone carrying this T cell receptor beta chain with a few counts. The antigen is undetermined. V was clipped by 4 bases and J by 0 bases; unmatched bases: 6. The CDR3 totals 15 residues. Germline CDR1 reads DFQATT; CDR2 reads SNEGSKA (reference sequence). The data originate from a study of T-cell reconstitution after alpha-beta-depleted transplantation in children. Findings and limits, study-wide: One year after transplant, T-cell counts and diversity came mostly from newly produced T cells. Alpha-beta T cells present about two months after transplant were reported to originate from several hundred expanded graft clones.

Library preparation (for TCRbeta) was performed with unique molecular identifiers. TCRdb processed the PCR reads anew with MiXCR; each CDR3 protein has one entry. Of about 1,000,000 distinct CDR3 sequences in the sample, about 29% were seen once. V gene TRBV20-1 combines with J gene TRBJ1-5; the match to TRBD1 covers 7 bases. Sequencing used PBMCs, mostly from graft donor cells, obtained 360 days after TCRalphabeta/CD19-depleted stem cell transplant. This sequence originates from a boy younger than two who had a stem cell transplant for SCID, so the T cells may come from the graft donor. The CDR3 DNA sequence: TGCAGTGCTACGGAACAGGGGAATAGCAATCAGCCCCAGCATTTT. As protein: CSATEQGNSNQPQHF.